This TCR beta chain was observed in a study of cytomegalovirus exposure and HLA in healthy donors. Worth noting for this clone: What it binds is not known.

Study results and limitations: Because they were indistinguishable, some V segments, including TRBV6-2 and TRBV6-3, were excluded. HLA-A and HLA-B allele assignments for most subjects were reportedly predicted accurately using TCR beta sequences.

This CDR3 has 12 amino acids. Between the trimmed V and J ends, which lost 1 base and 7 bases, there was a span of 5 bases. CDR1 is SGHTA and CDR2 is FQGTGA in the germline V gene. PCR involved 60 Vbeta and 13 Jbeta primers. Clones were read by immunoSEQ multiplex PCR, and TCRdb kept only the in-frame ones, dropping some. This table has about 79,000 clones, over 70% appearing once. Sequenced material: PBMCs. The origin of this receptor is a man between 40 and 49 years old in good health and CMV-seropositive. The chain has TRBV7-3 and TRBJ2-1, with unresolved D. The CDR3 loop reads CASSLSPNEQFF. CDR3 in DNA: TGTGCCAGCAGCTTAAGTCCGAATGAGCAGTTCTTC.